These 7 T cell receptor beta chains were sequenced from one sample in a study of shared clonotypes between healthy human individuals. Naive-designated CD8 cells lacked CD45RO, were positively enriched for CCR7, and omitted terminally differentiated effector memory CD45RA+ cells. The table came from immunoSEQ multiplex PCR; TCRdb's copy has only in-frame clones and leaves some out. The table has about 2 million clones, roughly 94% seen once. The specimen sequenced was naive CD8+ T cells sorted from blood. The receptors originated from a man younger than 35 in good health.

The chain has TRBV6-1 and TRBJ2-7; 8 nucleotides line up with TRBD1. The V and J ends lost 8 bases and 7 bases, in that order; junction bases with no gene match: 10. The germline CDR1 and CDR2 sequences are MNHNS and SASEGT. The CDR3 loop spans 13 amino acids. CDR3 nucleotides: TGTGCCAGCGGCTGGACAGGGACCTTGGAGCAGTACTTC. This gives the protein CASGWTGTLEQYF.

This chain joins TRBV4-3 and TRBJ2-7, with 9 bases aligning to TRBD1. The germline gives CDR1 LGHNA, CDR2 YSLEER. J gave up 3 bases and V 0 bases, and 9 bases lay outside the gene matches. There are 17 residues in the CDR3. The CDR3 loop reads CASSQDLDRGNFYEQYF. DNA of the CDR3: TGCGCCAGCAGCCAAGATCTAGACAGGGGGAATTTCTACGAGCAGTACTTC.

This chain joins TRBV6-1 and TRBJ1-2, with D possibly matching TRBD1 (6 bases). V was clipped by 0 bases and J by 3 bases, with 14 bases between them. The CDR3 consists of 16 residues. CDR1 and CDR2 (germline): MNHNS, SASEGT. In DNA, the CDR3 is TGTGCCAGCAGTGAAGCGCCAGGGGAAGGGTACTATGGCTACACCTTC. Protein product: CASSEAPGEGYYGYTF.

This clone was found a few times. The same CDR3 is also encoded by other DNA sequences in this sample. This sequence joins TRBV28 and TRBJ2-7; D is perhaps TRBD1 (5 bases). The V and J ends lost 3 bases and 0 bases respectively, with 6 bases between them. CDR1 and CDR2 (germline): MDHEN, SYDVKM. The CDR3 spans 13 residues. This CDR3 reads CASSFDSSYEQYF. In nucleotides, the CDR3 is TGTGCCAGCAGTTTCGACAGCTCCTACGAGCAGTACTTC.

V gene TRBV7-9 combines with J gene TRBJ2-1; D is perhaps TRBD1 (7 bases). Germline V gene lookup returns CDR1 SEHNR and CDR2 FQNEAQ (reference sequence). This CDR3 has 16 residues. V gave up 5 bases and J gave up 5 bases, with 19 bases separating them. In nucleotides, the CDR3 is TGTGCCAGCAGCCCTCCGGAGGGACAGCACAACAATGAGCAGTTCTTC. It translates to CASSPPEGQHNNEQFF. Supplemented by reference TRBV7-9 and TRBJ2-1, the full variable domain reads DTGVSQNPRHKITKRGQNVTFRCDPISEHNRLYWYRQTLGQGPEFLTYFQNEAQLEKSRLLSDRFSAERPKGSFSTLEIQRTEQGDSAMYLCASSPPEGQHNNEQFFGPGTRLTVL.

This sequence joins TRBV7-9 and TRBJ2-7; 7 nucleotides match TRBD1. V lost 4 bases and J lost 0; bases outside the gene matches: 6. The CDR3 is 15 amino acids. Germline values: CDR1 SEHNR, CDR2 FQNEAQ (reference sequence). The CDR3 loop reads CASSSTGVPSYEQYF. CDR3 sequence (DNA): TGTGCCAGCAGCTCTACAGGGGTTCCCTCCTACGAGCAGTACTTC. Variable domain in full (rest from reference TRBV7-9 and TRBJ2-7): DTGVSQNPRHKITKRGQNVTFRCDPISEHNRLYWYRQTLGQGPEFLTYFQNEAQLEKSRLLSDRFSAERPKGSFSTLEIQRTEQGDSAMYLCASSSTGVPSYEQYFGPGTRLTVT.

This chain joins TRBV2 and TRBJ1-6, with D possibly matching TRBD1 (5 bases). Germline-derived CDR1 and CDR2 are SNHLY and FYNNEI. The CDR3 totals 15 residues. The V and J ends lost 4 bases and 9 bases respectively, with 16 bases between them. This chain's CDR3 is CASSAGRDERSPLHF. In nucleotides, the CDR3 is TGTGCCAGCAGTGCGGGCAGGGATGAGCGTTCACCCCTCCACTTT.